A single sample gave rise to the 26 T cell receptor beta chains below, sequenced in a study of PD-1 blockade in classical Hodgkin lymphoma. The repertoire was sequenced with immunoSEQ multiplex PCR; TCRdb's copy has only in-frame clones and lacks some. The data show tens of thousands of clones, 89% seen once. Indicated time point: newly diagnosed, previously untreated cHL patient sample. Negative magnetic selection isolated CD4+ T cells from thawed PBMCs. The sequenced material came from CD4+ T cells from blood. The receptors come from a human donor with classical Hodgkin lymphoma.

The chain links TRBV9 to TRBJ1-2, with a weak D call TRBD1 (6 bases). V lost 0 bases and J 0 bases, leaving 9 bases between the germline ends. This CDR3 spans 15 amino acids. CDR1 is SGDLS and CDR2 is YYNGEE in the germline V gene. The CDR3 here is CASSVGGQTNYGYTF. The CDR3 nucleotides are TGTGCCAGCAGCGTAGGCGGACAGACTAACTATGGCTACACCTTC.

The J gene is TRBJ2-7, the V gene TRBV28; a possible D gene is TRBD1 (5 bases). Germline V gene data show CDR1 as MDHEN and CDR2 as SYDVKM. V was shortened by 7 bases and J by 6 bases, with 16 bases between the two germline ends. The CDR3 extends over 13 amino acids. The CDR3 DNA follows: TGTGCCAGCACCCCGGGCAGGGAAGGCGAGCAGTACTTC. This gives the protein CASTPGREGEQYF.

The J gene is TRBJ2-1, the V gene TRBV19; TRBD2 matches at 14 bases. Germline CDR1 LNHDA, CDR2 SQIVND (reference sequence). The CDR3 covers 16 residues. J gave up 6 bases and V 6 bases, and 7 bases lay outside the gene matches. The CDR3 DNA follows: TGTGCCAGTAGCCCCGGACTAGCGGGAGGTTCCAATGAGCAGTTCTTC. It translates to CASSPGLAGGSNEQFF.

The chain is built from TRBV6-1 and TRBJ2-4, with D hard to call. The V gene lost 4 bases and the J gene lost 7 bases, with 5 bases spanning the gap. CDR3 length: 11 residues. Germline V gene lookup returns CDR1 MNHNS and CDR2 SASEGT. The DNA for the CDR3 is TGTGCCAGCAGTGGGCAGAACATTCAGTACTTC. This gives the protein CASSGQNIQYF.

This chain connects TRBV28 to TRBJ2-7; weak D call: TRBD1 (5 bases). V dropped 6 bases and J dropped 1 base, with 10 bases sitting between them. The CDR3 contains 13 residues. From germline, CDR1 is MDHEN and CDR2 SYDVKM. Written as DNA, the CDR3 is TGTGCCAGCAGCCCAGGGCCATCCTACGAGCAGTACTTC. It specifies CASSPGPSYEQYF.

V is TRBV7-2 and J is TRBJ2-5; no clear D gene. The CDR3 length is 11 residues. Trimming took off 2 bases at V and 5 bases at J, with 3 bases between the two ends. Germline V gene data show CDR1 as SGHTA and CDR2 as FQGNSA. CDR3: CASSLLETQYF. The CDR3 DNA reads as TGTGCCAGCAGCTTATTGGAGACCCAGTACTTC.

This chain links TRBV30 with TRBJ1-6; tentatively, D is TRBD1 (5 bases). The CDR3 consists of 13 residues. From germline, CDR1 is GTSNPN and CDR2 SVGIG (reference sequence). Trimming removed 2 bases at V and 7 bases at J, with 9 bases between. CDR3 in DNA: TGTGCCTGGAGTCTGCAGGGAAATTCACCCCTCCACTTT. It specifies CAWSLQGNSPLHF.

The CDR3 DNA follows: TGTGCCAGCAGTGATATGGGCGGGGGTCGCACAGATACGCAGTATTTT. It encodes CASSDMGGGRTDTQYF. The rearrangement joins TRBV6-1 to TRBJ2-3, with 7 bases that match TRBD2. The CDR3 runs to 16 residues. The V gene end was trimmed by 3 bases and the J gene end by 1 base; junction bases not matched to a gene: 7. Germline CDR1 and CDR2: MNHNS and SASEGT.

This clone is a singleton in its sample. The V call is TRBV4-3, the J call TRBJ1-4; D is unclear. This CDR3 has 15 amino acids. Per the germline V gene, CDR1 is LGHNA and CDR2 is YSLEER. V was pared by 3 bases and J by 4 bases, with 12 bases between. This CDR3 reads CASSQSIVVNEKLFF. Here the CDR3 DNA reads TGCGCCAGCAGCCAGAGCATAGTTGTTAATGAAAAACTGTTTTTT.

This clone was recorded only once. The CDR3 nucleotides read TGTGCCAGCATAGGAGCGGGAGAGGCCTACAATGAGCAGTTCTTC. This gives the protein CASIGAGEAYNEQFF. The rearrangement joins TRBV6-5 to TRBJ2-1; 8 positions match TRBD2. Germline lookup yields CDR1 MNHEY and CDR2 SVGAGI. The length of the CDR3 is 15 residues. The V segment lost 7 bases and the J segment 2 bases; nucleotides outside the gene matches: 7.

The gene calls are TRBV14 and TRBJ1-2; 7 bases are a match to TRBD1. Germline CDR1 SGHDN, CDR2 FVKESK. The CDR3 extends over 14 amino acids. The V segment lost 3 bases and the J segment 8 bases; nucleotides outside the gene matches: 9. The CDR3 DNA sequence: TGTGCCAGCAGCCATTCCGGACAGGTTCGGGGCTACACCTTC. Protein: CASSHSGQVRGYTF. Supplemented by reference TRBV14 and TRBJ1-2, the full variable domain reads EAGVTQFPSHSVIEKGQTVTLRCDPISGHDNLYWYRRVMGKEIKFLLHFVKESKQDESGMPNNRFLAERTGGTYSTLKVQPAELEDSGVYFCASSHSGQVRGYTFGSGTRLTVV.

In nucleotides, the CDR3 is TGTGCCAGCAGCCCAACCGGGCAGACAGACTATGGCTACACCTTC. Amino acids: CASSPTGQTDYGYTF. The chain combines TRBV7-3 with TRBJ1-2; a possible D gene is TRBD1 (5 bases). V gave up 5 bases and J gave up 3 bases, with 16 bases separating them. Germline CDR1 and CDR2: SGHTA and FQGTGA. The CDR3 covers 15 residues.

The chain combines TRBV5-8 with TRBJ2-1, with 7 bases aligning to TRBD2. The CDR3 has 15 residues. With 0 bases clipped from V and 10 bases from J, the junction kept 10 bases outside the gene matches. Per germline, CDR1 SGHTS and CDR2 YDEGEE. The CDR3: CASSLGAVPGGEQFF. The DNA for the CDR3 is TGTGCCAGCAGCTTGGGGGCAGTGCCCGGGGGGGAGCAGTTCTTC.

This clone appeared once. The CDR3: CSVVDITNQPQHF. In DNA form, the CDR3 reads TGCAGCGTTGTTGACATTACGAATCAGCCCCAGCATTTT. The gene calls are TRBV29-1 and TRBJ1-5, with unresolved D. Germline V gives CDR1 SQVTM, CDR2 ANQGSEA. This CDR3 contains 13 residues. Trimming took off 4 bases at V and 4 bases at J, with 11 bases between the two ends.

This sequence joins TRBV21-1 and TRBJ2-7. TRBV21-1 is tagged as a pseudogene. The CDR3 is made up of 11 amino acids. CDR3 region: CASSKGPWQYF. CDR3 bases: TGTGCCAGCAGCAAAGGCCCATGGCAGTACTTC.

For the CDR3, the DNA is TGTGCCAGCAGCCCGGGCCATCGGAGGAACACCGGGGAGCTGTTTTTT. It yields the protein CASSPGHRRNTGELFF. The rearrangement links TRBV5-4 to TRBJ2-2, with D unresolved. The CDR3 covers 16 residues. Germline CDR1 reads SGHNT; CDR2 reads YYREEE (reference sequence). The V and J ends lost 4 bases and 1 base respectively, with 14 bases between them.

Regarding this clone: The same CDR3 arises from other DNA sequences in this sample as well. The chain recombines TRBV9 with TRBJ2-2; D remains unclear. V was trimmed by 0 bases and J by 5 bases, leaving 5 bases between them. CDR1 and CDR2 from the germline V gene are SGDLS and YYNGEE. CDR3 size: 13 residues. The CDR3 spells CASSVVGTGELFF. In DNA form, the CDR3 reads TGTGCCAGCAGCGTAGTAGGGACCGGGGAGCTGTTTTTT.

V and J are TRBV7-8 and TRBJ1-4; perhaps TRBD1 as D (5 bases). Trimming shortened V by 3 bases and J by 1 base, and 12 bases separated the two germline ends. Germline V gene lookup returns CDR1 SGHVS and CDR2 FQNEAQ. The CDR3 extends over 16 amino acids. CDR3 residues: CASSLGGALTNEKLFF. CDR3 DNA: TGTGCCAGCAGCTTGGGCGGGGCTCTAACTAATGAAAAACTGTTTTTT.

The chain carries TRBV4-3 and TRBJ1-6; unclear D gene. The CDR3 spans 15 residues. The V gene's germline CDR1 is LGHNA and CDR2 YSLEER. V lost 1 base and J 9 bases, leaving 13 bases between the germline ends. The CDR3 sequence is CASSQVPSSASPLHF. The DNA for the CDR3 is TGCGCCAGCAGCCAAGTGCCCTCCTCGGCTTCACCCCTCCACTTT.

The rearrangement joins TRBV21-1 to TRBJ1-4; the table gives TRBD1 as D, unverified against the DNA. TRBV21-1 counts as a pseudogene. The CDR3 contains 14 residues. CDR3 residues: CASSNRQGKEKLFF. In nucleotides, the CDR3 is TGTGCCAGCAGCAATAGACAGGGGAAGGAAAAACTGTTTTTT.

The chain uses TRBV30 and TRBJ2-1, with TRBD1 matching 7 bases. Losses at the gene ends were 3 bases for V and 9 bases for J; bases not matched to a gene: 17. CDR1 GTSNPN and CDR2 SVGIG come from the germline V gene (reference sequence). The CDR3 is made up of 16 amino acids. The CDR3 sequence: CAWSDPDRFGHGEQFF. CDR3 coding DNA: TGTGCCTGGAGCGACCCGGACAGGTTCGGGCATGGTGAGCAGTTCTTC.

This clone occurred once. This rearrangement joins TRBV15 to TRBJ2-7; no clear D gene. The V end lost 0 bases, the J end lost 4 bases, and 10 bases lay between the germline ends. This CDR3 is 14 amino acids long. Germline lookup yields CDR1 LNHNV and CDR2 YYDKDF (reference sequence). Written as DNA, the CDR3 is TGTGCCACCAGCAGAGAGGCCCCCATTTACGAGCAGTACTTC. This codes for CATSREAPIYEQYF.

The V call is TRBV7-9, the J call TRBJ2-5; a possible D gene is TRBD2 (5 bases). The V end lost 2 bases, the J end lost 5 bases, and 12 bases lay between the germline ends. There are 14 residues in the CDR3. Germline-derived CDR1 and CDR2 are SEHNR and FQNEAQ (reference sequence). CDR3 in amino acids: CASSLFTGLETQYF. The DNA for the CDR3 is TGTGCCAGCAGCTTATTCACGGGGTTGGAGACCCAGTACTTC.

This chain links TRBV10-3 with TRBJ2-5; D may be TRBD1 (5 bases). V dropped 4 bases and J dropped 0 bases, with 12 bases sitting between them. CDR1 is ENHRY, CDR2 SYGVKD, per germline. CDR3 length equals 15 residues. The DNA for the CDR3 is TGTGCCATCAGTGGAAGGGTAGGGGACCAAGAGACCCAGTACTTC. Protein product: CAISGRVGDQETQYF.

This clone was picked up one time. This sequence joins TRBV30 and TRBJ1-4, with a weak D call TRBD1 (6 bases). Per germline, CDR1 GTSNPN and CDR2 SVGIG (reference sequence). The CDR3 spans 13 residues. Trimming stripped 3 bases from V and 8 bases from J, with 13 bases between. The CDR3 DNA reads TGTGCCTGGAGAGGGGGATACGGAGAAAAACTGTTTTTT. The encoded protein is CAWRGGYGEKLFF.

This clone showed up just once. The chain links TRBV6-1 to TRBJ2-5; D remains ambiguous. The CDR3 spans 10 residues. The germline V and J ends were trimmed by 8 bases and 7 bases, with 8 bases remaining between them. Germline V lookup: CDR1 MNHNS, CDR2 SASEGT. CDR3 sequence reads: CASSMGTQYF. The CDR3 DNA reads TGTGCCAGCTCCATGGGGACCCAGTACTTC.